This is a list of T cell receptor beta chains from one sample in a study of siplizumab effects on memory and regulatory T cells. The table came from immunoSEQ multiplex PCR; TCRdb's copy has only in-frame clones and leaves some out. Found here are roughly 60,000 clones, 85% to 95% of them singletons; the top ten hold around 40%. Specimen: CD8+ T cells sorted from blood. All receptors come from a human donor in good health. CDR3s include the opening cysteine and the closing phenylalanine or tryptophan. The D gene is left open where the match is weak. The size of a clone is reported for some rows only, either as once, few or many, or as a class for expanded clones.

16,TRBJ2-1,NA,TRBV7-2,NA,TGTGCCAGCAGCTTTGGGGGAGAGGGTACCTACAATGAGCAGTTCTTC,CASSFGGEGTYNEQFF
13,TRBJ2-1,NA,TRBV6-1,TRBD2,TGTGCCAGCCGAGCGGGAGGCTACAATGAGCAGTTCTTC,CASRAGGYNEQFF
15,TRBJ2-1,NA,TRBV2,TRBD1,TGTGCCAGCAGGAACCGGGACAGGGCTATCGATGAGCAGTTCTTC,CASRNRDRAIDEQFF
14,TRBJ1-5,once,TRBV27,TRBD1,TGTGCCAGCAGTCTCCAGGGGGAAAATCAGCCCCAGCATTTT,CASSLQGENQPQHF
14,TRBJ2-7,NA,TRBV15,TRBD1,TGTGCCACCAGTGTGGGACAGCCAAGCTACGAGCAGTACTTC,CATSVGQPSYEQYF
17,TRBJ1-3,NA,TRBV7-9,NA,TGTGCCAGCAGCTTACCCTCTGGGGCACTCTCTGGAAACACCATATATTTT,CASSLPSGALSGNTIYF
16,TRBJ2-1,NA,TRBV4-1,TRBD2,TGCGCCAGCAGCCAAGAGAGACTAGCGGGATTCAGCGAGCAGTTCTTC,CASSQERLAGFSEQFF
15,TRBJ1-1,NA,TRBV19,TRBD1,TGTGCCAGTAGTATAGCGGCAGGGGGACTAACTGAAGCTTTCTTT,CASSIAAGGLTEAFF
12,TRBJ2-2,NA,TRBV11-3,NA,TGTGCCAGCAGCCGAGGGGATGGGGAGCTGTTTTTT,CASSRGDGELFF
17,TRBJ2-7,NA,TRBV28,NA,TGTGCCAGCAGCCCCCCCATCGGGTACAGGTCTCCCTACGAGCAGTACTTC,CASSPPIGYRSPYEQYF
14,TRBJ2-5,NA,TRBV7-6,TRBD1,TGTGCCAGCAGCTTAAGGGGGACAGGGCAGACCCAGTACTTC,CASSLRGTGQTQYF
12,TRBJ2-7,NA,TRBV28,NA,TGTGCCAGCAGTTTAGGGACCTACGAGCAGTACTTC,CASSLGTYEQYF
16,TRBJ2-1,NA,TRBV19,NA,TGTGCCAGTAGACAAACAGGTACTGTCTCCTACAATGAGCAGTTCTTC,CASRQTGTVSYNEQFF
16,TRBJ2-3,NA,TRBV27,NA,TGTGCCAGCAGTTTCCAGGGAGGATACAGCACAGATACGCAGTATTTT,CASSFQGGYSTDTQYF
17,TRBJ1-2,NA,TRBV30,NA,TGTGCCTGGAACCGGCCCCGGGCGACTCAAGCTAACTATGGCTACACCTTC,CAWNRPRATQANYGYTF
15,TRBJ2-7,NA,TRBV4-1,TRBD2,TGCGCCAGCAGCCCTACACTAGCGGGAGGTCTCGAGCAGTACTTC,CASSPTLAGGLEQYF
13,TRBJ1-4,NA,TRBV29-1,TRBD1,TGCAGCGTTAGGGACAGGGAGGGGGCAAGGCTGTTTTTT,CSVRDREGARLFF
17,TRBJ1-2,NA,TRBV4-2,TRBD1,TGTGCCAGCAGCCAAGATCCCCGGGACAGAAGTAACTATGGCTACACCTTC,CASSQDPRDRSNYGYTF
16,TRBJ1-2,NA,TRBV9,NA,TGTGCCAGCAGCCCCGCCGGGCAAGGGATTCTCTATGGCTACACCTTC,CASSPAGQGILYGYTF
11,TRBJ2-1,NA,TRBV7-6,NA,TGTGCCAGCAGCTTCGGCAATGAGCAGTTCTTC,CASSFGNEQFF
14,TRBJ2-7,NA,TRBV9,TRBD1,TGTGCCAGCAGCGGAGGACAGGGCATCAACGAGCAGTACTTC,CASSGGQGINEQYF
15,TRBJ2-1,NA,TRBV9,TRBD2,TGTGCCAGCAGCGGGGGACTAGCGGGAGAAAATGAGCAGTTCTTC,CASSGGLAGENEQFF
17,TRBJ2-3,NA,TRBV4-3,TRBD2,TGCGCCAGCAGCCAAGATAAAGCGGGAGGGCCGGCAGATACGCAGTATTTT,CASSQDKAGGPADTQYF
15,TRBJ2-3,NA,TRBV28,TRBD1,TGTGCCAGCAGTTTCGGGACAGGGGAAGGAGATACGCAGTATTTT,CASSFGTGEGDTQYF
10,TRBJ2-1,NA,TRBV11-2,NA,TGTGCCAGCAGCTTGAGTGAGCAGTTCTTC,CASSLSEQFF
15,TRBJ2-1,NA,TRBV7-6,TRBD2,TGTGCCAGCAGCCTGGGGACTAGCGGGATACGAGAGCAGTTCTTC,CASSLGTSGIREQFF
16,TRBJ2-7,NA,TRBV7-9,NA,TGTGCCAGCGATCTCGTTCTTGGGTCCGGGGCGCACGAGCAGTACTTC,CASDLVLGSGAHEQYF
16,TRBJ2-7,NA,TRBV5-1,NA,TGCGCCAGCAGCTTGGAGGGGACGGGGTATGGCTACGAGCAGTACTTC,CASSLEGTGYGYEQYF
14,TRBJ2-1,NA,TRBV28,NA,TGTGCCAGCAGTTTGGAGGGAGTCTACAATGAGCAGTTCTTC,CASSLEGVYNEQFF
16,TRBJ2-1,NA,TRBV10-2,TRBD1,TGCGCCAGCAGTGAGTTCGGACAGGGCCTCAACAATGAGCAGTTCTTC,CASSEFGQGLNNEQFF
16,TRBJ2-6,NA,TRBV11-2,TRBD1,TGTGCCAGCAGCTTAACGACAGGGGCCGGGGCCAACGTCCTGACTTTC,CASSLTTGAGANVLTF
13,TRBJ2-7,NA,TRBV27,TRBD1,TGTGCCAGCAGCCCGGGACAGGGCTACGAGCAGTACTTC,CASSPGQGYEQYF
14,TRBJ1-5,NA,TRBV19,NA,TGTGCCAGTACCCCCGGATCCCTTAATCAGCCCCAGCATTTT,CASTPGSLNQPQHF
16,TRBJ1-1,NA,TRBV1,NA,TGCACCAGCAGCCAAGAGTCGGGGGCTAAGAACACTGAAGCTTTCTTT,CTSSQESGAKNTEAFF
11,TRBJ2-7,once,TRBV29-1,NA,TGCAGCGGTGCTGGAGGGTGCGAGCAGTACTTC,CSGAGGCEQYF
15,TRBJ2-1,NA,TRBV7-9,TRBD2,TGTGCCAGCAGCTTATATGCGGGAGGGCCCAATGAGCAGTTCTTC,CASSLYAGGPNEQFF
14,TRBJ2-7,NA,TRBV28,NA,TGTGCCAGCAGCCCTGTGGGCAGCCTAGGGGAGCAGTACTTC,CASSPVGSLGEQYF
17,TRBJ1-5,NA,TRBV4-1,TRBD1,TGCGCCAGCAGTGCCTTCATGGCTACAGGGGTGGTTCAGCCCCAGCATTTT,CASSAFMATGVVQPQHF
16,TRBJ1-5,NA,TRBV18,NA,TGTGCCAGCTCACTACCCGGGACCTCTAGCAATCAGCCCCAGCATTTT,CASSLPGTSSNQPQHF
17,TRBJ2-3,NA,TRBV4-1,NA,TGCGCCAGCAGCCCTTCTAGGAGCGGCATGTACACAGATACGCAGTATTTT,CASSPSRSGMYTDTQYF
12,TRBJ2-1,NA,TRBV29-1,NA,TGCAGCGTTGGGCTTGAGGTGAATGAGCAGTTCTTC,CSVGLEVNEQFF
17,TRBJ2-7,NA,TRBV5-1,NA,TGCGCCAGCAGCCTCACTTATCGGGACTTTAACTCCTACGAGCAGTACTTC,CASSLTYRDFNSYEQYF
11,TRBJ2-7,many,TRBV11-1,NA,TGTGCCAGCAGCCTGAGGCGCGAGCAGTACTTC,CASSLRREQYF
14,TRBJ1-5,NA,TRBV4-1,NA,TGCGCCAGCAGCCAAGAAGGAGGTTTCCAGCCCCAGCATTTT,CASSQEGGFQPQHF
12,TRBJ2-2,NA,TRBV6-5,NA,TGTGCCAGCAGTTTAGGGTCCGGGGAGCTGTTTTTT,CASSLGSGELFF
18,TRBJ2-7,NA,TRBV9,NA,TGTGCCAGCAGCCCCACTAAGGCCGGGACTTCCTTTACCTACGAGCAGTACTTC,CASSPTKAGTSFTYEQYF
15,TRBJ1-5,NA,TRBV30,TRBD1,TGTGCCTGGAGCCCGGGACAGGGAAGCAATCAGCCCCAGCATTTT,CAWSPGQGSNQPQHF
13,TRBJ2-7,NA,TRBV28,NA,TGTGCCAGCAGTTTAACTGACATTCACGAGCAGTACTTC,CASSLTDIHEQYF
16,TRBJ2-1,NA,TRBV27,TRBD2,TGTGCCAGCAGTCAAGGGACTAGCGGGATCTACAATGAGCAGTTCTTC,CASSQGTSGIYNEQFF
13,TRBJ2-7,NA,TRBV29-1,NA,TGCAGCACGCGTAGCGGTGAGTCCTACGAGCAGTACTTC,CSTRSGESYEQYF